What follows is one T cell receptor beta chain and its context. Its antigen is currently unknown. The sample comes from a study of radiotherapy plus CTLA-4 blockade in lung cancer. Across the study: Patients showed objective responses in 15% to 20% of cases, and disease control was achieved by 25% to 35%.

V was trimmed by 0 bases and J by 2 bases, leaving 24 bases between them. The CDR3 covers 20 residues. CDR1 and CDR2 from the germline V gene are SGHAT and FQNNGV. Overall study findings and caveats: TCR clones originating in tumors grew in number in blood after radiotherapy plus ipilimumab.

The protocol was immunoSEQ multiplex PCR, while the TCRdb copy is restricted to in-frame clones and leaves out a portion. The table lists 45,000 to 55,000 clones, around 83% of them singletons. Treatment of patients with chemo-refractory metastatic non-small-cell lung cancer consisted of focal radiation plus CTLA-4 blockade with ipilimumab. The chain recombines TRBV11-2 with TRBJ2-3; D is undetermined. Source: peripheral blood, taken from a patient treated with radiotherapy plus ipilimumab. This receptor was identified in a human donor with non-small cell lung cancer who had stable disease on radiotherapy plus ipilimumab. CDR3 region: CASSLDFLGRGFSNTDTQYF. Written as DNA, the CDR3 is TGTGCCAGCAGCTTAGATTTTCTGGGTCGCGGATTCTCTAACACAGATACGCAGTATTTT.